This is a list of T cell receptor beta chains from one sample in a study of T cell repertoires in cytomegalovirus infection. TCRdb independently ran MiXCR on the reads; one entry per CDR3 protein. This sample has approximately 390,000 distinct CDR3 sequences, with roughly 34% found just once. These TCRs are of unknown antigen specificity. The sequencing here drew on cultured PBMCs, taken from culture after CMV antigen stimulation. The receptors stem from a human donor in good health (CMV status not recorded). Some clones in this sample may be carry-over from other donors' samples. Each CDR3 is given with its conserved first and last residue. D genes are given only for firm matches. A row's size may be missing; if present it is once, few, many or a size class.

v_call,clone_size,d_call,j_call,cdr3_aa,cdr3_nt
TRBV6-2/TRBV6-3,NA,TRBD2,TRBJ2-1,CASSSGLAGLSYNEQFF,TGTGCCAGCAGTTCGGGACTAGCGGGGCTCTCCTACAATGAGCAGTTCTTC
TRBV27,NA,NA,TRBJ1-5,CASSFSGQHNQPQHF,TGTGCCAGCAGTTTTTCTGGGCAGCACAATCAGCCCCAGCATTTT
TRBV27,NA,NA,TRBJ2-5,CASAQAGRTQYF,TGTGCCAGCGCCCAGGCAGGGCGGACCCAGTACTTC
TRBV20-1,NA,NA,TRBJ2-1,CSARARGFEGNEQFF,TGCAGTGCTAGAGCTCGGGGTTTTGAGGGGAATGAGCAGTTCTTC
TRBV12-3/TRBV12-4,NA,NA,TRBJ1-5,CASSFWTGGGQPQHF,TGTGCCAGCAGCTTCTGGACGGGGGGCGGGCAGCCCCAGCATTTT
TRBV19,NA,NA,TRBJ2-1,CASSMLRESDEQFF,TGTGCCAGTAGTATGTTGCGGGAATCGGATGAGCAGTTCTTC
TRBV19,NA,TRBD2,TRBJ2-3,CASSLEGLAGTDTQYF,TGTGCCAGTAGTCTCGAGGGACTAGCGGGAACCGATACGCAGTATTTT
TRBV6-5,few,TRBD1,TRBJ1-2,CASSYSGQGNYGYTF,TGTGCCAGCAGTTACTCGGGACAGGGAAACTATGGCTACACCTTC
TRBV7-8,NA,NA,TRBJ1-2,CASSMTVSYGYTF,TGTGCCAGCAGCATGACAGTGAGCTATGGCTACACCTTC
TRBV7-2,few,NA,TRBJ2-3,CASSLRQFTDTQYF,TGTGCCAGCAGCTTGAGACAATTCACAGATACGCAGTATTTT
TRBV6-2/TRBV6-3,NA,NA,TRBJ1-1,CASSVYSGGTEAFF,TGTGCCAGCAGTGTGTATTCTGGAGGGACTGAAGCTTTCTTT
TRBV11-3,NA,NA,TRBJ1-6,CASSLGGNNSPLHF,TGTGCCAGCAGCTTGGGCGGTAATAATTCACCCCTCCACTTT
TRBV24-1,NA,TRBD1,TRBJ1-1,CATSDPDRVEAFF,TGTGCCACCAGTGACCCTGACAGGGTTGAAGCTTTCTTT
TRBV4-1,NA,NA,TRBJ1-2,CASSQTDINKGGYTF,TGCGCCAGCAGCCAAACAGATATCAACAAGGGTGGCTACACCTTC
TRBV7-2,few,NA,TRBJ2-3,CASSLRVWGRQGPDTQYF,TGTGCCAGCAGCCTCAGGGTCTGGGGACGGCAGGGTCCAGATACGCAGTATTTT
TRBV12-3/TRBV12-4,NA,TRBD2,TRBJ2-7,CASSPSTSGFYEQYF,TGTGCCAGCAGTCCGTCGACTAGCGGGTTCTACGAGCAGTACTTC
TRBV25-1,NA,TRBD1,TRBJ1-2,CASSEPGQGGIYGYTF,TGTGCCAGCAGTGAACCGGGACAGGGAGGAATCTATGGCTACACCTTC
TRBV19,few,TRBD2,TRBJ2-2,CASSPGLAGELFF,TGTGCCAGTAGTCCCGGACTAGCCGGGGAGCTGTTTTTT
TRBV30,NA,NA,TRBJ1-5,CAWGKGGGNQPQHF,TGTGCCTGGGGTAAGGGGGGGGGCAATCAGCCCCAGCATTTT
TRBV6-2/TRBV6-3,NA,NA,TRBJ2-3,CASREDATDTQYF,TGTGCCAGCAGGGAGGACGCCACAGATACGCAGTATTTT
TRBV4-3,NA,NA,TRBJ2-1,CASSQVPTVYNEQFF,TGCGCCAGCAGCCAAGTCCCGACGGTTTACAATGAGCAGTTCTTC
TRBV7-6,many,NA,TRBJ2-1,CASSFGRNEQFF,TGTGCCAGCAGCTTTGGGCGCAATGAGCAGTTCTTC
TRBV30,NA,TRBD2,TRBJ2-5,CAWRSGRALLETQYF,TGTGCCTGGAGGAGCGGGAGGGCCCTTTTGGAGACCCAGTACTTC
TRBV15,few,TRBD1,TRBJ1-2,CATSRGDRANYGYTF,TGTGCCACCAGCAGAGGGGACAGGGCCAACTATGGCTACACCTTC
TRBV7-9,few,NA,TRBJ1-1,CASSFRGMRTEAFF,TGTGCCAGCAGCTTCCGGGGCATGCGAACTGAAGCTTTCTTT
TRBV4-3,NA,TRBD2,TRBJ2-4,CASSQDYGGRAKNIQYF,TGCGCCAGCAGCCAAGATTACGGCGGGAGAGCCAAAAACATTCAGTACTTC
TRBV7-6,few,TRBD1,TRBJ2-7,CASSPGTAPVF,TGTGCCAGCAGCCCAGGGACAGCCCCTGTCTTC
TRBV19,NA,TRBD2,TRBJ2-2,CASSSGTSLTTGELFF,TGTGCCAGTAGTTCCGGGACTAGCTTAACAACCGGGGAGCTGTTTTTT
TRBV12-3/TRBV12-4,NA,NA,TRBJ2-4,CASSPIHRRIQYF,TGTGCCAGCAGTCCTATCCACCGACGAATTCAGTACTTC
TRBV19,few,TRBD2,TRBJ2-1,CASSKGARLAGVIEQFF,TGTGCCAGTAGTAAGGGGGCAAGGCTAGCGGGAGTCATCGAGCAGTTCTTC
TRBV6-2/TRBV6-3,few,NA,TRBJ2-7,CASRGGDTYEQYF,TGTGCCAGCAGAGGGGGGGATACCTACGAGCAGTACTTC
TRBV4-3,few,TRBD2,TRBJ2-3,CASSQDPPSGGGTDTQYF,TGCGCCAGCAGCCAAGATCCCCCTAGCGGGGGGGGGACAGATACGCAGTATTTT
TRBV7-2,many,NA,TRBJ2-5,CASSRTPAGETQYF,TGTGCCAGCAGCCGTACACCGGCGGGGGAGACCCAGTACTTC
TRBV4-2,NA,NA,TRBJ2-1,CASSLGRWVNEQFF,TGTGCCAGCAGCCTCGGAAGGTGGGTCAATGAGCAGTTCTTC
TRBV4-1,NA,NA,TRBJ1-1,CASSQGSRARANTEAFF,TGCGCCAGCAGCCAAGGCAGCAGGGCAAGGGCGAACACTGAAGCTTTCTTT
TRBV6-8,once,NA,TRBJ2-6,CASSPGLLSGANVLTF,TGTGCCAGCAGCCCGGGACTCCTCTCTGGGGCCAACGTCCTGACTTTC
TRBV19,NA,NA,TRBJ1-6,CASTGTNNSPLHF,TGTGCCAGTACCGGGACGAATAATTCACCCCTCCACTTT
TRBV19,NA,TRBD2,TRBJ2-1,CASSFPGLAGHNEQFF,TGTGCCAGTAGTTTTCCGGGACTAGCGGGACACAATGAGCAGTTCTTC
TRBV6-1,NA,TRBD1,TRBJ2-7,CASSAHRDRETYEQYF,TGTGCCAGCAGTGCACACCGGGACAGGGAGACCTACGAGCAGTACTTC
TRBV20-1,NA,NA,TRBJ2-1,CSARDIGLSSQKQFF,TGCAGTGCTAGAGATATAGGTTTATCCTCTCAAAAGCAGTTCTTC
TRBV10-3,NA,TRBD2,TRBJ2-7,CAISDRTSGTYEQYF,TGTGCCATCAGTGATCGGACTAGCGGAACCTACGAGCAGTACTTC
TRBV19,NA,NA,TRBJ1-5,CASSMGRGTYSNQPQHF,TGTGCCAGTAGTATGGGACGGGGGACCTATAGCAATCAGCCCCAGCATTTT
TRBV12-3/TRBV12-4,few,TRBD1,TRBJ2-5,CASSFGQGGQTQYF,TGTGCCAGCAGTTTTGGACAGGGTGGACAGACCCAGTACTTC
TRBV4-1,NA,NA,TRBJ2-2,CASSPDRWGTGELFF,TGTGCCAGCAGCCCAGATCGTTGGGGCACCGGGGAGCTGTTTTTT
TRBV6-6,NA,TRBD1,TRBJ2-1,CASSYRGLNEQFF,TGTGCCAGCAGTTACAGGGGGCTCAATGAGCAGTTCTTC
TRBV19,once,TRBD2,TRBJ2-5,CASSIRRGAQETQYF,TGTGCCAGTAGTATACGGCGGGGGGCCCAAGAGACCCAGTACTTC
TRBV7-2,NA,NA,TRBJ2-5,CASSLDRRRAQYF,TGTGCCAGCAGCTTAGACCGACGAAGGGCCCAGTACTTC
TRBV6-6,NA,NA,TRBJ1-2,CASSYPGNRGYTF,TGTGCCAGCAGTTACCCGGGCAACCGCGGCTACACCTTC
TRBV19,many,NA,TRBJ2-1,CASSTLGRRAYNEQFF,TGTGCCAGTAGTACCCTCGGGCGGAGGGCCTACAATGAGCAGTTCTTC
TRBV7-2,many,TRBD2,TRBJ2-7,CASSFRLAGGALGIYEQYF,TGTGCCAGCAGCTTCCGACTAGCGGGAGGTGCCCTGGGGATCTACGAGCAGTACTTC